This record looks at one T cell receptor (beta chain) sequence and its context. Its antigen is still unknown. Researchers built TCR beta cDNA using 5'RACE template switching with UMIs. TCRdb reanalyzed the 5' RACE reads, giving one entry per CDR3 protein sequence and no DNA. In total, the table holds 130,000 to 150,000 distinct CDR3 sequences. These data originate in a study of T cells expressing NK-cell markers. Study summary: Sorted T-cell subsets CD3+CD56+NKG2C+, CD3+CD56+NKG2C- and CD3+CD56-NKG2C+ were TCR beta-sequenced.

Study observations and caveats: A few donors' CD3+CD56-NKG2C+ cells were dominated by the same clonotypes. The study found dominant NKG2C+ clonotypes at about 1.0-7.5% of CD8+ T cells in five or six donors.

The sequencing input was blood T cells: a sorted CD56 or NKG2C T cell subset, CD4+ or CD8+ T cells, or bulk PBMC T cells (not recorded which). The clonotype comes from a man in his late teens or twenties in good health.

The CDR3 sequence is CASSQVFASGSTDTQYF. This chain uses TRBV19 with TRBJ2-3; with no DNA, the TCRdb D assignment of TRBD2 cannot be verified. The germline gives CDR1 LNHDA, CDR2 SQIVND (reference sequence). The CDR3 contains 17 residues.